The 28 T cell receptor beta chains below were found in one sample sequenced in a study of shared clonotypes between healthy human individuals. The repertoire was sequenced with immunoSEQ multiplex PCR; TCRdb's copy has only in-frame clones and lacks some. The sample lists hundreds of thousands of clones, approximately 96% occurring once. The naive CD8 population came from CD45RO-negative cells selected for CCR7, without terminally differentiated effector memory CD45RA+ cells. Sequenced sample: naive CD8+ T cells sorted from blood. The source of these receptors is a woman younger than 45 in good health.

As regards this clone: This sample includes further DNA sequences coding for the same CDR3. V usage is TRBV5-4 and J usage is TRBJ2-7; D gene unclear. The CDR3 extends over 12 amino acids. V was shortened by 3 bases and J by 4 bases, with 8 bases between the two germline ends. Germline CDR1 reads SGHNT; CDR2 reads YYREEE (reference sequence). CDR3: CASSSDAYEQYF. The CDR3 nucleotides read TGTGCCAGCAGCTCGGACGCGTACGAGCAGTACTTC. The full variable domain, with the rest looked up from reference TRBV5-4 and TRBJ2-7, is ETGVTQSPTHLIKTRGQQVTLRCSSQSGHNTVSWYQQALGQGPQFIFQYYREEENGRGNFPPRFSGLQFPNYSSELNVNALELDDSALYLCASSSDAYEQYFGPGTRLTVT.

V is TRBV28 and J is TRBJ2-1; 10 nucleotides align to TRBD2. The CDR3 runs 16 residues. In germline, CDR1 is MDHEN, CDR2 SYDVKM. V lost 3 bases and J lost 4; bases outside the gene matches: 6. In nucleotides, the CDR3 is TGTGCCAGCAGTTTTCTAGCGGGGGTAAGGTACAATGAGCAGTTCTTC. This sequence encodes CASSFLAGVRYNEQFF.

Comments on this clone: The sample carries other DNA sequences with the same CDR3. The gene calls are TRBV9 and TRBJ2-7; D remains unclear. Germline CDR1 reads SGDLS; CDR2 reads YYNGEE. V was clipped by 4 bases and J by 4 bases, with 6 bases between them. The CDR3 is made up of 11 amino acids. CDR3 region: CASSPGYEQYF. The CDR3 DNA is TGTGCCAGCAGCCCCGGATACGAGCAGTACTTC.

The chain recombines TRBV29-1 with TRBJ1-1, with a weak D call TRBD1 (5 bases). The CDR3 runs to 11 residues. Trimming cost V 0 bases and J 10 bases, with 9 bases left between them. Germline CDR1 is SQVTM and CDR2 is ANQGSEA. The CDR3 spells CSVEEGQGAFF. The CDR3 nucleotides are TGCAGCGTTGAAGAAGGGCAGGGAGCTTTCTTT.

CDR3 loop: CASSFAGQPYEQYF. As DNA, the CDR3 is TGCGCCAGCAGCTTTGCGGGCCAGCCCTACGAGCAGTACTTC. This rearrangement joins TRBV5-1 to TRBJ2-7, with D possibly being TRBD2 (5 bases). V gave up 2 bases and J gave up 2 bases, with 11 bases separating them. Looked up from germline, CDR1 is SGHRS and CDR2 is YFSETQ. This CDR3 is built from 14 residues.

The V call is TRBV27, the J call TRBJ2-1; TRBD2 matches 10 bases. J was trimmed by 4 bases and V by 5 bases; bases with no gene match: 5. From germline, CDR1 is MNHEY and CDR2 SMNVEV (reference sequence). The CDR3 runs 15 residues. CDR3 sequence reads: CASSEGTSEYNEQFF. CDR3 DNA: TGTGCCAGCAGTGAAGGGACTAGCGAGTACAATGAGCAGTTCTTC.

The chain is built from TRBV28 and TRBJ2-2; D ambiguous. The CDR3 extends over 17 amino acids. Trimming took off 3 bases at V and 1 base at J, with 15 bases between the two ends. The germline V gene encodes CDR1 MDHEN and CDR2 SYDVKM. The CDR3 is CASSFIIQTENTGELFF. The CDR3 DNA follows: TGTGCCAGCAGTTTTATAATCCAAACAGAGAACACCGGGGAGCTGTTTTTT.

The chain joins TRBV2 to TRBJ2-7; 10 positions agree with TRBD2. CDR1 is SNHLY, CDR2 FYNNEI, per germline. This CDR3 has 15 amino acids. The junction had 10 bases not matched to a gene; V was cut back by 8 bases and J by 3 bases. The CDR3 coding sequence is TGTGCCAGCGGAGGGCTAGCGGGAGAGTACTACGAGCAGTACTTC. Residues: CASGGLAGEYYEQYF.

As concerns this clone: Other DNA variants within this sample encode the same CDR3. The chain links TRBV19 to TRBJ2-7, with D possibly TRBD2 on 6 matching bases. Deletions cut 3 bases from V and 5 bases from J, with 11 bases between. The CDR3 consists of 13 residues. Germline-derived CDR1 and CDR2 are LNHDA and SQIVND (reference sequence). CDR3: CASSMGLGNEQYF. The CDR3, as DNA: TGTGCCAGTAGTATGGGACTCGGCAACGAGCAGTACTTC.

This clone appeared a single time. V and J are TRBV4-1 and TRBJ2-4, with D perhaps TRBD1 or TRBD2 (7 bases each). CDR1 and CDR2 (germline): MGHRA, YSYEKL. The CDR3 covers 16 residues. V lost 3 bases and J 7 bases, leaving 19 bases between the germline ends. The CDR3 DNA reads TGCGCCAGCAGCCAGACCCTCAGGGGGGGCCTTAACATTCAGTACTTC. It encodes CASSQTLRGGLNIQYF.

The chain links TRBV25-1 to TRBJ2-1; D not certain. The CDR3 spans 14 residues. CDR1 is MGHDK and CDR2 is SYGVNS in the germline V gene. With 1 base removed from V and 9 bases from J, the gap between germline ends came to 13 bases. This chain's CDR3 is CASSEWASRGEQFF. The CDR3 bases are TGTGCCAGCAGTGAATGGGCGTCGCGTGGTGAGCAGTTCTTC. Full variable domain (rest looked up from reference TRBV25-1 and TRBJ2-1): EADIYQTPRYLVIGTGKKITLECSQTMGHDKMYWYQQDPGMELHLIHYSYGVNSTEKGDLSSESTVSRIRTEHFPLTLESARPSHTSQYLCASSEWASRGEQFFGPGTRLTVL.

This chain joins TRBV9 and TRBJ2-2; D remains ambiguous. The germline gives CDR1 SGDLS, CDR2 YYNGEE. Between the trimmed V and J ends, which lost 0 bases and 1 base, there was a span of 10 bases. This CDR3 is built from 16 residues. CDR3 region: CASSVALDRNTGELFF. As DNA, the CDR3 is TGTGCCAGCAGCGTAGCTCTAGACCGGAACACCGGGGAGCTGTTTTTT. The full variable domain, rest sourced from reference TRBV9 and TRBJ2-2, is DSGVTQTPKHLITATGQRVTLRCSPRSGDLSVYWYQQSLDQGLQFLIQYYNGEERAKGNILERFSAQQFPDLHSELNLSSLELGDSALYFCASSVALDRNTGELFFGEGSRLTVL.

In nucleotides, the CDR3 is TGTGCCAGCAGCCCCTTGGGGGGAGACCAAGAGACCCAGTACTTC. Its protein is CASSPLGGDQETQYF. The V call is TRBV6-5, the J call TRBJ2-5, with a tentative D call TRBD2 (6 bases). CDR1 and CDR2 (germline): MNHEY, SVGAGI. Trimming took off 6 bases at V and 0 bases at J, with 14 bases between the two ends. The CDR3 totals 15 residues.

The rearrangement links TRBV28 to TRBJ2-7, with 7 bases fitting TRBD2. V dropped 4 bases and J dropped 2; count of bases not matched to a gene: 5. Germline lookup yields CDR1 MDHEN and CDR2 SYDVKM. The CDR3 is made up of 14 amino acids. CDR3 sequence: CASSSLARPYEQYF. The CDR3 DNA is TGTGCCAGCAGTTCACTAGCGAGGCCCTACGAGCAGTACTTC. Complete variable domain (other parts from reference TRBV28 and TRBJ2-7): DVKVTQSSRYLVKRTGEKVFLECVQDMDHENMFWYRQDPGLGLRLIYFSYDVKMKEKGDIPEGYSVSREKKERFSLILESASTNQTSMYLCASSSLARPYEQYFGPGTRLTVT.

V gene TRBV28 combines with J gene TRBJ1-1; 8 bases agree with TRBD1. The trim removed 5 bases at V and 14 bases at J, leaving 13 bases unmatched. The CDR3 runs to 13 residues. From germline, CDR1 is MDHEN and CDR2 SYDVKM. CDR3 in amino acids: CASSVTGGDNGFF. In DNA form, the CDR3 reads TGTGCCAGCAGTGTAACAGGGGGTGACAATGGCTTCTTT.

The chain recombines TRBV2 with TRBJ2-1; TRBD2 matches at 12 bases. The junction had 2 bases not matched to a gene; V was cut back by 2 bases and J by 6 bases. The CDR3 is 15 amino acids. CDR1 SNHLY and CDR2 FYNNEI come from the germline V gene. DNA of the CDR3: TGTGCCAGCAGTGAAACTAGCGGGAGGAGCAATGAGCAGTTCTTC. This gives the protein CASSETSGRSNEQFF.

Concerning this clone itself: Distinct nucleotide sequences in the sample also encode this CDR3. The CDR3 reads CASSPGTSGSYEQYF. The CDR3 coding sequence is TGTGCCAGCAGCCCCGGGACTAGCGGGAGTTACGAGCAGTACTTC. The chain uses TRBV27 and TRBJ2-7, with TRBD2 identical over 14 bases. This CDR3 region has 15 residues. With V trimmed by 6 bases and J by 4 bases, 5 bases remained unmatched. Germline values: CDR1 MNHEY, CDR2 SMNVEV (reference sequence).

The chain is built from TRBV15 and TRBJ2-5; D is uncertain. CDR1 LNHNV and CDR2 YYDKDF come from the germline V gene (reference sequence). The CDR3 has 16 amino acids. The V end lost 8 bases, the J end lost 4 bases, and 23 bases lay between the germline ends. The CDR3 region is CATSRIKQSPGETQYF. The CDR3 DNA reads as TGTGCCACCTCTCGGATAAAACAGTCCCCTGGAGAGACCCAGTACTTC.

V usage is TRBV10-1 and J usage is TRBJ2-1, with D possibly being TRBD1 or TRBD2 (5 bases each). Germline loops: CDR1 WNHNN, CDR2 SYGVQD (reference sequence). CDR3 length: 11 amino acids. The V and J ends lost 3 bases and 13 bases respectively, with 10 bases between them. DNA for the CDR3: TGCGCCAGCAGTGATGGGGACCAACAGTTCTTC. This codes for CASSDGDQQFF.

This chain links TRBV5-4 with TRBJ2-5; maybe TRBD1 (6 bases). Germline values: CDR1 SGHNT, CDR2 YYREEE (reference sequence). Trimming took 3 bases from V and 2 from J, leaving 8 bases between them. This CDR3 has 13 amino acids. DNA of the CDR3: TGTGCCAGCAGCTGGGACACACAAGAGACCCAGTACTTC. Protein product: CASSWDTQETQYF.

The V and J genes are TRBV1 and TRBJ2-5; the table's TRBD1 call for D was not verified on the DNA. TRBV1 is flagged as a pseudogene. The CDR3 is 15 residues long. CDR3 protein: CTSSQDRRGLWTQYF. CDR3 sequence (DNA): TGCACCAGCAGCCAAGATCGAAGGGGTCTCTGGACCCAGTACTTC.

This sequence joins TRBV1 and TRBJ2-5; TRBD1 is taken as the D call from the table, unchecked against the DNA. TRBV1 is noted as a pseudogene. The CDR3 contains 19 residues. Written as DNA, the CDR3 is TGCACCAGCAGCCTAACCTCAGGGGCCGTGAATCCTAGCCAAGAGACCCAGTACTTC. Amino acids: CTSSLTSGAVNPSQETQYF.

The V and J genes are TRBV28 and TRBJ2-2; TRBD2 agrees at 8 bases. With 5 bases clipped from V and 4 bases from J, the junction kept 9 bases outside the gene matches. This CDR3 has 16 amino acids. Germline V lookup: CDR1 MDHEN, CDR2 SYDVKM. Here the CDR3 reads CASSPPAGGGTGELFF. CDR3 bases: TGTGCCAGCAGTCCCCCCGCGGGGGGTGGCACCGGGGAGCTGTTTTTT.

The chain joins TRBV5-6 to TRBJ1-2, with D uncertain. CDR1 and CDR2 from the germline V gene are SGHDT and YYEEEE. This CDR3 is built from 16 residues. Trimming stripped 0 bases from V and 4 bases from J, with 16 bases between. CDR3 DNA: TGTGCCAGCAGCTTGGACCAGGAACTCCTAGTCTATGGCTACACCTTC. The encoded protein is CASSLDQELLVYGYTF.

The V and J genes are TRBV11-2 and TRBJ2-7; D tentatively reads TRBD1 or TRBD2 (5 bases each). CDR1 SGHAT and CDR2 FQNNGV come from the germline V gene. The V end was cut by 4 bases, the J end by 2 bases, with 12 bases between. This CDR3 has 14 amino acids. CDR3 coding DNA: TGTGCCAGCAGCTCGGGACGGGGAGCCTACGAGCAGTACTTC. The encoded protein is CASSSGRGAYEQYF.

This clone was seen just once. The chain joins TRBV28 to TRBJ2-1, with 8 bases aligning to TRBD1. Germline V gene sequence: CDR1 MDHEN, CDR2 SYDVKM. The CDR3 is 15 residues long. V lost 3 bases and J lost 7; bases outside the gene matches: 8. The CDR3 sequence is CASSFFRTGLNEQFF. DNA for the CDR3: TGTGCCAGCAGTTTCTTTAGGACAGGGTTAAATGAGCAGTTCTTC.

The chain links TRBV5-8 to TRBJ2-1; D is ambiguous. Trimming pared 3 bases from V and 10 bases from J, leaving 8 bases between. The germline V gene encodes CDR1 SGHTS and CDR2 YDEGEE. The CDR3 extends over 11 amino acids. This chain's CDR3 is CASSSELEQFF. Here the CDR3 DNA reads TGTGCCAGCAGCTCGGAGTTGGAGCAGTTCTTC.

The chain links TRBV18 to TRBJ2-1, with TRBD1 identical over 9 bases. Germline CDR1 is KGHSH and CDR2 is LQKENI. Trimming at V came to 6 bases and at J to 4 bases, leaving 4 bases not matched to a gene. The CDR3 runs to 14 residues. This CDR3 is CASSFGQGYNEQFF. The CDR3 DNA reads TGTGCCAGCTCTTTCGGACAGGGGTACAATGAGCAGTTCTTC.